The 9 T cell receptor beta chains in this list originate from one sample, sequenced in a study of T-cell reconstitution after alpha-beta-depleted transplantation in children. Construction of the TCRbeta library involved unique molecular identifiers. TCRdb processed the PCR reads anew with MiXCR; each CDR3 protein has one entry. In the table there are 670,000 or so distinct CDR3 sequences, less than 15% of which are singletons. Source: PBMCs, taken before TCRalphabeta/CD19-depleted stem cell transplant. Receptors originate from a girl under 10 years old with congenital amegakaryocytic thrombocytopenia, due to receive a stem cell transplant.

This clonotype was seen only a few times. The rearrangement uses TRBV11-2 and TRBJ2-3, with D perhaps TRBD2 (7 bases). The V gene's germline CDR1 is SGHAT and CDR2 FQNNGV. CDR3 length equals 15 residues. Trimming shortened V by 3 bases and J by 9 bases, and 19 bases separated the two germline ends. The DNA of the CDR3 is TGTGCCAGCAGCTTTGCCGCGGGGGCCCTTTGGACGCAGTATTTT. Amino acid sequence: CASSFAAGALWTQYF.

This clonotype came up many times. This chain connects TRBV20-1 to TRBJ1-1; D remains unclear. Looked up from germline, CDR1 is DFQATT and CDR2 is SNEGSKA (reference sequence). CDR3 length: 14 amino acids. Trimming left V 5 bases short and J 3 bases short, with 16 bases between. The DNA for the CDR3 is TGCAGTGCTGCTCGCACGATTCGGGACACTGAAGCTTTCTTT. This codes for CSAARTIRDTEAFF.

This clonotype was observed a few times. CDR3 amino acids: CASSPTGLAPAYEQYF. CDR3 DNA sequence: TGTGCCAGCTCACCTACGGGACTAGCGCCCGCCTACGAGCAGTACTTC. The chain employs TRBV18 and TRBJ2-7, with TRBD2 identical over 10 bases. This CDR3 has 16 amino acids. V was pared by 3 bases and J by 2 bases, with 7 bases of the junction left unmatched. CDR1 and CDR2 from the germline V gene are KGHSH and LQKENI.

This clonotype was counted ten times or more. The J gene is TRBJ2-7, the V gene TRBV20-1; D is uncertain. The CDR3 has 12 amino acids. V was pared by 0 bases and J by 5 bases, with 8 bases between. CDR1 is DFQATT, CDR2 SNEGSKA, per germline (reference sequence). CDR3 bases: TGCAGTGCTAGAGATCGGGCCGACGAGCAGTACTTC. Its protein is CSARDRADEQYF.

This clonotype was counted many times. The J gene is TRBJ2-7, the V gene TRBV7-6; D assignment may be TRBD1 or TRBD2 (5 bases each). From germline, CDR1 is SGHVS and CDR2 FNYEAQ. V gave up 1 base and J gave up 0 bases, with 10 bases separating them. The CDR3 totals 15 residues. CDR3 DNA: TGTGCCAGCAGCTTAGTAGGGGACGTCTCCTACGAGCAGTACTTC. Protein: CASSLVGDVSYEQYF.

This clonotype was detected only a few times. This rearrangement joins TRBV7-6 to TRBJ2-1; D is ambiguous. The germline gives CDR1 SGHVS, CDR2 FNYEAQ. V dropped 5 bases and J dropped 4 bases, with 9 bases sitting between them. The CDR3 contains 13 residues. The CDR3 DNA is TGTGCCAGCAGCCGAGAAGAATACAATGAGCAGTTCTTC. This sequence encodes CASSREEYNEQFF.

A word on this clonotype: One base away lies a much larger clone, so this may be a sequencing read error. This chain joins TRBV11-2 and TRBJ2-1; tentative D call: TRBD2 (5 bases). CDR1 SGHAT and CDR2 FQNNGV come from the germline V gene. The CDR3 sequence is 11 residues long. The CDR3 protein is CASSAGDEQLF. CDR3 coding DNA: TGTGCCAGCAGCGCGGGCGATGAGCAGCTCTTC. Full variable domain (outside the CDR3, taken from reference TRBV11-2 and TRBJ2-1): EAGVAQSPRYKIIEKRQSVAFWCNPISGHATLYWYQQILGQGPKLLIQFQNNGVVDDSQLPKDRFSAERLKGVDSTLKIQPAKLEDSAVYLCASSAGDEQLFGPGTRLTVL.

Ten or more counts support this clonotype. The chain links TRBV20-1 to TRBJ2-7, with D uncertain. Between the trimmed V and J ends, which lost 3 bases and 0 bases, there was a span of 9 bases. CDR1 is DFQATT, CDR2 SNEGSKA, per germline (reference sequence). The CDR3 runs to 13 residues. CDR3 coding DNA: TGCAGTGCTAGCCCCCAGATCTCCTACGAGCAGTACTTC. It codes for CSASPQISYEQYF.

A few counts support this clonotype. The chain recombines TRBV7-9 with TRBJ1-4; weak D call: TRBD1 (5 bases). CDR3 length: 14 residues. The V end lost 5 bases, the J end lost 3 bases, and 10 bases lay between the germline ends. CDR1 and CDR2 from the germline V gene are SEHNR and FQNEAQ (reference sequence). In nucleotides, the CDR3 is TGTGCCAGCAGCCTAACAGGAGCTAATGAAAAACTGTTTTTT. It yields the protein CASSLTGANEKLFF. Drawing the rest from reference TRBV7-9 and TRBJ1-4, the complete variable domain is DTGVSQNPRHKITKRGQNVTFRCDPISEHNRLYWYRQTLGQGPEFLTYFQNEAQLEKSRLLSDRFSAERPKGSFSTLEIQRTEQGDSAMYLCASSLTGANEKLFFGSGTQLSVL.